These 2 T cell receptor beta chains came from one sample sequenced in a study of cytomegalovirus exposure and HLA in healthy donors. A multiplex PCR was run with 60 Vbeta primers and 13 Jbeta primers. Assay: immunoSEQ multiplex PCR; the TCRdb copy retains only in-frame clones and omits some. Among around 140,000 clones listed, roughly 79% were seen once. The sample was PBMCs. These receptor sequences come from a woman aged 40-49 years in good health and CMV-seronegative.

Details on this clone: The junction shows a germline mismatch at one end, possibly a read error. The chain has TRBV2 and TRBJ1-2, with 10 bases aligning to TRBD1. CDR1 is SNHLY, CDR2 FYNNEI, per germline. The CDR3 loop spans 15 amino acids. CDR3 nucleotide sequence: TGTGCCAGCAGTCCATCCGACAGGGGGCAGTATGACTACACCTTC. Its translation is CASSPSDRGQYDYTF.

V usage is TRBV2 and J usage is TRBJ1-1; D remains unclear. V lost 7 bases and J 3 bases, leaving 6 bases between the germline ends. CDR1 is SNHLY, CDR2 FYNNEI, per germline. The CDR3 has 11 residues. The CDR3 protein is CASTPYTEAFF. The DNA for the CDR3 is TGTGCCAGCACCCCATACACTGAAGCTTTCTTT.